This T cell receptor beta chain was obtained from a study of blood T cell repertoires in COVID-19. The wider study: The study drew acute and convalescent COVID-19 samples from the United States, Italy and Spain. Sources were T cells, B-cell-depleted T cells, or PBMCs; the material itself was cDNA or gDNA.

As originally analysed: Estimated nucleated cell counts came from reference gene primer amplification. The table came from immunoSEQ multiplex PCR; TCRdb's copy has only in-frame clones and leaves some out. V and J calls and clone size are those listed in that table; D and trimming were worked out from the DNA. This table has under 300,000 clones, approximately 89% appearing once. Germline CDR1 and CDR2: SEHNR and FQNEAQ (reference sequence). The V end was cut by 1 base, the J end by 3 bases, with 3 bases between. The CDR3 covers 12 residues. The TCR comes from a woman aged 35 to 49 who had been exposed to COVID-19. J is TRBJ2-5 and V is TRBV7-9, with no clear D. Sequencing was done on a sample of PBMCs or T cells enriched from blood (not recorded which). The CDR3, as DNA: TGTGCCAGCAGCTTAGTCGAAGAGACCCAGTACTTC. This codes for CASSLVEETQYF.